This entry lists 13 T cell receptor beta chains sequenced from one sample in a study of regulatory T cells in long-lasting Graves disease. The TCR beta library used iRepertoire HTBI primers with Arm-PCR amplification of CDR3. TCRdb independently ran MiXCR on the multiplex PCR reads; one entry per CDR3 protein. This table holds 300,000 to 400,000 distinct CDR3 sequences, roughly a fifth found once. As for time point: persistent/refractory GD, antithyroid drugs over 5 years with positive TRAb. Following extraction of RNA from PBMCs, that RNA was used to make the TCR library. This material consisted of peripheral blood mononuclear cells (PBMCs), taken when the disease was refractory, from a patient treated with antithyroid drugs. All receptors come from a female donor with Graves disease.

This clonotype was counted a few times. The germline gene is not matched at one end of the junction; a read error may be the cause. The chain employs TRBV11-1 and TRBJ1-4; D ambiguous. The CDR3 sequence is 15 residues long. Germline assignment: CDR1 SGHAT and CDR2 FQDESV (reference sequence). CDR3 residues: CASSQDSGLNEKLFF. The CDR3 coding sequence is TGCGCCAGCAGCCAAGATTCAGGCCTTAATGAAAAACTGTTTTTT.

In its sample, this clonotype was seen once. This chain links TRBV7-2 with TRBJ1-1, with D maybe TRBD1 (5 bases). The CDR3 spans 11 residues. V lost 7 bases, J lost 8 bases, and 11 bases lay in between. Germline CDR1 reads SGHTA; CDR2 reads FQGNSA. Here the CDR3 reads CASILRGEAFF. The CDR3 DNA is TGTGCCAGCATCCTTAGGGGAGAAGCTTTCTTT. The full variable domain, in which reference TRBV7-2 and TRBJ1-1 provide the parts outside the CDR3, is GAGVSQSPSNKVTEKGKDVELRCDPISGHTALYWYRQSLGQGLEFLIYFQGNSAPDKSGLPSDRFSAERTGGSVSTLTIQRTQQEDSAVYLCASILRGEAFFGQGTRLTVV.

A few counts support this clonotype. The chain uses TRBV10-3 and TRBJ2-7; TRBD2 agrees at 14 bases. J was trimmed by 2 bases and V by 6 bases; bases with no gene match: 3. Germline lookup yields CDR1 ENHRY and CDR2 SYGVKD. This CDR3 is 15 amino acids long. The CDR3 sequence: CAIRGTSGGPYEQYF. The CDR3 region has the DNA TGTGCCATCAGGGGGACTAGCGGGGGTCCCTACGAGCAGTACTTC.

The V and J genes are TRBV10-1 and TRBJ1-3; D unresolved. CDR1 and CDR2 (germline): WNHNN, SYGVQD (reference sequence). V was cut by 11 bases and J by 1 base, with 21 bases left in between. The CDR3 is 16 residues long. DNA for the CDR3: TGCGCCGGAATTCCCCCCCCCGGCTGGTCTGGAAACACCATATATTTT. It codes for CAGIPPPGWSGNTIYF.

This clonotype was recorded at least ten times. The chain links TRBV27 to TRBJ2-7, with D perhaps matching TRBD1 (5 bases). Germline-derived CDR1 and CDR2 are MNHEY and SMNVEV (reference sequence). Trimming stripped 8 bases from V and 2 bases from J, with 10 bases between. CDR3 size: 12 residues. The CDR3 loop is CASGHRAYEQYF. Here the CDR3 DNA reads TGTGCCAGCGGACACCGAGCCTACGAGCAGTACTTC.

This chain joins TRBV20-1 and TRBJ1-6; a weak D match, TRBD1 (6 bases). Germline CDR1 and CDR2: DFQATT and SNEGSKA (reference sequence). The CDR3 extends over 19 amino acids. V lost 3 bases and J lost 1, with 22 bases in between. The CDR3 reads CSARDRNREGDSYNSPLHF. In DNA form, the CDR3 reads TGCAGTGCTAGGGACCGTAACAGGGAAGGGGATTCCTATAATTCACCCCTCCACTTT.

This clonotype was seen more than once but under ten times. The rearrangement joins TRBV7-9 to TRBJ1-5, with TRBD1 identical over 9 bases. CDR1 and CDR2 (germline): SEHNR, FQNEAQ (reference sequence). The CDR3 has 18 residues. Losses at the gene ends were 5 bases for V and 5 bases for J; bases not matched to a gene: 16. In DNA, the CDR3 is TGTGCCAGCAGCCAAGGGGCCGGGACAGGGTCGGCATATCAGCCCCAGCATTTT. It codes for CASSQGAGTGSAYQPQHF.

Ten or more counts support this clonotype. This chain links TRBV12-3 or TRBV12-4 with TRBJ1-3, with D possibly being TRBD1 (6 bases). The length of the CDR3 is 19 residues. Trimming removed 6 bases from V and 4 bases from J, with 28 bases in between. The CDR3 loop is CASSPGRWGQRSSGNTIYF. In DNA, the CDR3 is TGTGCCAGCAGCCCCGGACGTTGGGGGCAGCGATCGTCGGGAAACACCATATATTTT.

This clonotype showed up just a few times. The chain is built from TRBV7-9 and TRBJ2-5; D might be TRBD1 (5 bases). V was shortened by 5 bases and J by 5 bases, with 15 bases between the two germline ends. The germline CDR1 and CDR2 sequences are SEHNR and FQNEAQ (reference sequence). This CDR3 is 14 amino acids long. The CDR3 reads CASSPRVAGETQYF. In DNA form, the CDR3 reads TGTGCCAGCAGCCCCAGGGTGGCTGGTGAGACCCAGTACTTC. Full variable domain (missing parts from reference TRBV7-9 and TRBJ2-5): DTGVSQNPRHKITKRGQNVTFRCDPISEHNRLYWYRQTLGQGPEFLTYFQNEAQLEKSRLLSDRFSAERPKGSFSTLEIQRTEQGDSAMYLCASSPRVAGETQYFGPGTRLLVL.

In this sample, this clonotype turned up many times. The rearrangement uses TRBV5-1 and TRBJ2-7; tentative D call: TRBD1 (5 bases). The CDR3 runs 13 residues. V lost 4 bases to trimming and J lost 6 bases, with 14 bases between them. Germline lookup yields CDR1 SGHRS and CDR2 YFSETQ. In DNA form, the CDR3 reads TGCGCCAGCAGCCCGGCAGGACACGGCGAGCAGTACTTC. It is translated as CASSPAGHGEQYF.

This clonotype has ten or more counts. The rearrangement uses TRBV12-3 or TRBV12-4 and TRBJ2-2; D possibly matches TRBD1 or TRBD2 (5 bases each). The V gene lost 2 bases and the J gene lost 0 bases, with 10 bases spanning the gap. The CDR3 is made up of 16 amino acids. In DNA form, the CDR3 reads TGTGCCAGCAGTTTATTTTGGGGGTCGAACACCGGGGAGCTGTTTTTT. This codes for CASSLFWGSNTGELFF.

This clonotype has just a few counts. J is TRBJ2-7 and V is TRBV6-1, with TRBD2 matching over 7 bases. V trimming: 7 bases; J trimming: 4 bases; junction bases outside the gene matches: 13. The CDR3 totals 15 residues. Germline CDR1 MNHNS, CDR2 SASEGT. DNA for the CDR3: TGTGCCAGCAATTGGGGCCGGGGGGAGATATACGAGCAGTACTTC. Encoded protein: CASNWGRGEIYEQYF.

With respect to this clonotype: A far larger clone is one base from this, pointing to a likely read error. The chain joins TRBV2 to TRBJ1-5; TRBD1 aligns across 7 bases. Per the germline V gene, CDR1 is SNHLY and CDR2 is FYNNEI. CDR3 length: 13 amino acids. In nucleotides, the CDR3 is TGTGCCAGCAGCAGGGGGGGCAATCGGCCCCAGCATTTT. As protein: CASSRGGNRPQHF. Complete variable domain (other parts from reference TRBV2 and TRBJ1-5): EPEVTQTPSHQVTQMGQEVILRCVPISNHLYFYWYRQILGQKVEFLVSFYNNEISEKSEIFDDQFSVERPDGSNFTLKIRSTKLEDSAMYFCASSRGGNRPQHFGDGTRLSIL.